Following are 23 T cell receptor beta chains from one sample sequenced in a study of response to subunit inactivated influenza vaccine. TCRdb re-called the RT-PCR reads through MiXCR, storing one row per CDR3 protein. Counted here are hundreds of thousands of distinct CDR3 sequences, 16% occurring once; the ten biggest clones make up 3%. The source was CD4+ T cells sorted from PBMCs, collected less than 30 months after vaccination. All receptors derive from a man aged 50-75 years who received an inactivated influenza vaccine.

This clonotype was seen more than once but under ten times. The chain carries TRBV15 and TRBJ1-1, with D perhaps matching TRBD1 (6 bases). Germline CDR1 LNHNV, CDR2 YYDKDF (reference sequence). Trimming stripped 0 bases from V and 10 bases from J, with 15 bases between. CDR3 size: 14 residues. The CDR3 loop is CATSRDWGAEGAFF. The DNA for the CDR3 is TGTGCCACCAGCAGAGATTGGGGGGCCGAGGGAGCTTTCTTT.

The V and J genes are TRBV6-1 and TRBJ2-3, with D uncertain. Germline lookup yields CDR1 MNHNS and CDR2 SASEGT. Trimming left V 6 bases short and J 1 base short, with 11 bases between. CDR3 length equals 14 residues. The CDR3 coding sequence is TGTGCCAGCAGAGTGAAGGACGGCACAGATACGCAGTATTTT. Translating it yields CASRVKDGTDTQYF.

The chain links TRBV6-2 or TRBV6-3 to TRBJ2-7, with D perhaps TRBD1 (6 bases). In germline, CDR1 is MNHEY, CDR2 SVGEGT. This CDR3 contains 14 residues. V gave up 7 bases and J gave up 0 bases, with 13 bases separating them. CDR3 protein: CASKWDKVSYEQYF. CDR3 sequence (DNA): TGTGCCAGCAAGTGGGACAAGGTCTCCTACGAGCAGTACTTC.

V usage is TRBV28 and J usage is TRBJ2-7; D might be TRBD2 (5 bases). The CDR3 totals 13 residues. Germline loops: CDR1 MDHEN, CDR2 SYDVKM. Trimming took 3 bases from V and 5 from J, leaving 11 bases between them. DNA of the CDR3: TGTGCCAGCAGTTTTGAGGGCTTCAACGAGCAGTACTTC. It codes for CASSFEGFNEQYF.

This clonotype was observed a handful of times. The CDR3 nucleotides are TGTGCCACCCGAACAGGGCTTAGCACAGATACGCAGTATTTT. It codes for CATRTGLSTDTQYF. The rearrangement joins TRBV15 to TRBJ2-3, with D possibly being TRBD1 (6 bases). V dropped 8 bases and J dropped 0 bases, with 12 bases sitting between them. CDR1 and CDR2 (germline): LNHNV, YYDKDF (reference sequence). This CDR3 region has 14 residues. The variable domain in full, completed from reference TRBV15 and TRBJ2-3, reads DAMVIQNPRYQVTQFGKPVTLSCSQTLNHNVMYWYQQKSSQAPKLLFHYYDKDFNNEADTPDNFQSRRPNTSFCFLDIRSPGLGDTAMYLCATRTGLSTDTQYFGPGTRLTVL.

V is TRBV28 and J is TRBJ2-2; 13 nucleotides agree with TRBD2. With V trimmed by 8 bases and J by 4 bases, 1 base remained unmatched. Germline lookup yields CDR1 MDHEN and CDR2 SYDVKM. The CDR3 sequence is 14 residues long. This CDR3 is CASRLAGGTGELFF. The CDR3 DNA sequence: TGTGCCAGCCGACTAGCGGGAGGCACCGGGGAGCTGTTTTTT.

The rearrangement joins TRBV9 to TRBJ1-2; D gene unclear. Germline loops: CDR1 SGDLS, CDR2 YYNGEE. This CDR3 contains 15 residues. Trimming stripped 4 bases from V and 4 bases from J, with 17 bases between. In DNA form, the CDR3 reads TGTGCCAGCAGCTCCGGCGGCGGGTCCTCCTATGGCTACACCTTC. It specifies CASSSGGGSSYGYTF.

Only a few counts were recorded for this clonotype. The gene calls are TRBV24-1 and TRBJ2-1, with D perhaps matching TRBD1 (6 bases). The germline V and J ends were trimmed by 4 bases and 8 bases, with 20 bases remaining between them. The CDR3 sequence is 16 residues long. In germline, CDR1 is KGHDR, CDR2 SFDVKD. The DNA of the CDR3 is TGTGCCACCAGTGAAACAGGGCGAACCCCTACCTATGAGCAGTTCTTC. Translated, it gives CATSETGRTPTYEQFF.

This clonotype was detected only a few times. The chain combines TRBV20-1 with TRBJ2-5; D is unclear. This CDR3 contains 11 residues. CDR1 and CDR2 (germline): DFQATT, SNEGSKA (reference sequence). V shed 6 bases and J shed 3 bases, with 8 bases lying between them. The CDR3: CSARAKETQYF. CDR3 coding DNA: TGCAGTGCCCGGGCCAAAGAGACCCAGTACTTC.

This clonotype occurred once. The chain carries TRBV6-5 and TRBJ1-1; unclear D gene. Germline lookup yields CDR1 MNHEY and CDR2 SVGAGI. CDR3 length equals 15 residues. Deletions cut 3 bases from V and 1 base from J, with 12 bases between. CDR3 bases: TGTGCCAGCAGTTATTGGGCAATGGGGAACACTGAAGCTTTCTTT. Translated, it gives CASSYWAMGNTEAFF.

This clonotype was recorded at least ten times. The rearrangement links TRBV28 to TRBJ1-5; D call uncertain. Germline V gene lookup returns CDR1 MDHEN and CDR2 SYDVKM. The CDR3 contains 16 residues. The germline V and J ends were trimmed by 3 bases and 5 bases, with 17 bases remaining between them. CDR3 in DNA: TGTGCCAGCAGTTTGGTTCAAGGTAGGCACGATCAGCCCCAGCATTTT. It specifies CASSLVQGRHDQPQHF.

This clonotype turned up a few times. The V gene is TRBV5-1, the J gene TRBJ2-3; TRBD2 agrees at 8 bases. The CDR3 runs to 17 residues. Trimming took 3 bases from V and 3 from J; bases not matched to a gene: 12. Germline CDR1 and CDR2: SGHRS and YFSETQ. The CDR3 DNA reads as TGCGCCAGCAGCTGGGAGGGGAGCGGGAGTCGAACAGATACGCAGTATTTT. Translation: CASSWEGSGSRTDTQYF.

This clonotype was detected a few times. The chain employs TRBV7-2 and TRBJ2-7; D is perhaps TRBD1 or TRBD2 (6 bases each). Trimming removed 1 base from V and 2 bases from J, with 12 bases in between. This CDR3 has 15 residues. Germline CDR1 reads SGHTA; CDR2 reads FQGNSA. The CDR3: CASSLDSGGAYEQYF. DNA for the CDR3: TGTGCCAGCAGCTTAGATTCCGGGGGCGCCTACGAGCAGTACTTC.

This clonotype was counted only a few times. CDR3 DNA: TGTGCCAGCAGTTCACTAGCGGTGTACAATGAGCAGTTCTTC. Its translation: CASSSLAVYNEQFF. The rearrangement uses TRBV6-5 and TRBJ2-1; 8 bases fit TRBD2. Trimming removed 4 bases from V and 4 bases from J; junction bases left unmatched: 3. Germline V CDR1 and CDR2: MNHEY, SVGAGI. This CDR3 is 14 amino acids long.

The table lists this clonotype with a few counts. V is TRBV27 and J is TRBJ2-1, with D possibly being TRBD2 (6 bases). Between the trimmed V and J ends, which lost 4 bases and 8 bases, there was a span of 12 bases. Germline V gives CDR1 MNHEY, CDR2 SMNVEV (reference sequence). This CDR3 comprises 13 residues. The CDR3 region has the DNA TGTGCCAGCAGTTCGCTAACTAGCTATGAGCAGTTCTTC. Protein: CASSSLTSYEQFF.

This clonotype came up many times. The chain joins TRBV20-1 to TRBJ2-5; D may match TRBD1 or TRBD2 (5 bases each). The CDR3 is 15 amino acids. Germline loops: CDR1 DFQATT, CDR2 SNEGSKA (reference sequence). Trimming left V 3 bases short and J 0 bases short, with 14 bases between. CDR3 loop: CSASRFGTYQETQYF. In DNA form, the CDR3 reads TGCAGTGCTAGTCGCTTCGGGACCTACCAAGAGACCCAGTACTTC.

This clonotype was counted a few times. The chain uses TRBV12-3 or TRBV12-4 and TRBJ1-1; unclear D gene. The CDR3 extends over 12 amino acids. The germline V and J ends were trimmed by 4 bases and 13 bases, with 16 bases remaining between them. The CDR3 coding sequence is TGTGCCAGCAGTTCAGAGGCGACCACGGTTTTCTTT. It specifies CASSSEATTVFF.

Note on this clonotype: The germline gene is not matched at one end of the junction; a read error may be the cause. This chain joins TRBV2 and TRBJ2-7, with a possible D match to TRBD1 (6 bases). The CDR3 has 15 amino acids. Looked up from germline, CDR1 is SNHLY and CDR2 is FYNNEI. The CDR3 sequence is CAGSAGRGTSYEQYF. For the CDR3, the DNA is TGTGCCGGCAGTGCCGGAAGGGGGACCTCCTACGAGCAGTACTTC.

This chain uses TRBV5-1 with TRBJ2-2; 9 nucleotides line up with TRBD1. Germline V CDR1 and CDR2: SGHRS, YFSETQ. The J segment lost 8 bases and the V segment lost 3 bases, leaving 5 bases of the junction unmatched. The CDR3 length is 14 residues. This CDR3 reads CASSSDRGSGELFF. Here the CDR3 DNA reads TGCGCCAGCAGCTCGGACAGGGGATCGGGGGAGCTGTTTTTT.

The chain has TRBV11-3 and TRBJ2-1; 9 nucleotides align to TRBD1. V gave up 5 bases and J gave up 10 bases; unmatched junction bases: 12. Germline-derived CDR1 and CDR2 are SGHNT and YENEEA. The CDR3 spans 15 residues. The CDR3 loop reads CASSKGGTGLFEQFF. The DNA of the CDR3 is TGTGCCAGCAGCAAAGGCGGGACAGGGCTATTCGAGCAGTTCTTC.

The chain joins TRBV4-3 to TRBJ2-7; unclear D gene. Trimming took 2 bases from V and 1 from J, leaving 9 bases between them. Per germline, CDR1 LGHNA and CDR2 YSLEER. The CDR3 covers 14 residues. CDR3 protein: CASSQSWSSYEQYF. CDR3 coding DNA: TGCGCCAGCAGCCAAAGTTGGAGTTCCTACGAGCAGTACTTC.

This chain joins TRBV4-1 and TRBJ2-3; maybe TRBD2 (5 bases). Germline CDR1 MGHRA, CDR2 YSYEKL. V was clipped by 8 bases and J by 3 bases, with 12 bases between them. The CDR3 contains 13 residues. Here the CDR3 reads CASRSSSTDTQYF. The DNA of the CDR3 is TGCGCCAGCCGTTCTAGCAGTACAGATACGCAGTATTTT.

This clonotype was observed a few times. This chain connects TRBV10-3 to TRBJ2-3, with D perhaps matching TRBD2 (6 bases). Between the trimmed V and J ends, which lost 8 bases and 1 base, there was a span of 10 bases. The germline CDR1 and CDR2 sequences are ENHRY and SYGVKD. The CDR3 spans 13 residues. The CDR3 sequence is CAIGQRGTDTQYF. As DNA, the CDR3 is TGTGCCATCGGGCAGCGGGGCACAGATACGCAGTATTTT.